Listed below are T cell receptor beta chains from one sample, sequenced in a study of blood T cells in healthy people across ages. TCRdb used MiXCR to reprocess the 5' RACE reads, holding one entry per CDR3 protein. The sample contains 710,000 or so distinct CDR3 sequences, 20% to 25% of which appear only once. The sequenced sample consisted of blood. These receptors originate from a man aged 65 to 79 in good health. The CDR3 runs from the conserved cysteine through the conserved F or W. A D gene is named only where the DNA matches it firmly. Clone size is not always given. Where it is, it says once, few, many or a class for expanded clones.

TRBV10-2	TRBJ1-4	few	NA	TGCGCCAGCAGTGATCCGGCAGGGAATGAAAAACTGTTTTTT	CASSDPAGNEKLFF
TRBV20-1	TRBJ2-1	NA	NA	TGCAGTGCCGAGCTCATACGGGAGCCTTCCTACAATGAGCAGTTCTTC	CSAELIREPSYNEQFF
TRBV18	TRBJ1-2	NA	TRBD1	TGTGCCAGCTCACCCGACAGGGCCTTAGGCTACACCTTC	CASSPDRALGYTF
TRBV30	TRBJ1-1	NA	NA	TGTGCCTATTCAGGGGTCTCAGGGAACACTGAAGCTTTCTTT	CAYSGVSGNTEAFF
TRBV11-2	TRBJ2-7	NA	TRBD1	TGTGCCAGCAGCCAGGGGTCTAGGACAGGGGGCTACGGGCAGTACTTC	CASSQGSRTGGYGQYF
TRBV7-2	TRBJ2-1	many	NA	TGTGCCAGCAGCCTAATAGTTTCGCGGAACAATGAGCAGTTCTTC	CASSLIVSRNNEQFF
TRBV3-1	TRBJ2-7	NA	TRBD1	TGTGCCAGCAGTCGGCACAGGGGAAAGGGGGAGCAGTACTTC	CASSRHRGKGEQYF
TRBV30	TRBJ2-5	few	NA	TGTGCCTGGAGTGTTGGGGGGCTGGAGACCCAGTACTTC	CAWSVGGLETQYF
TRBV4-3	TRBJ2-1	few	NA	TGCGCCAGCAGCCAAGAGATAGGTTACAATGAGCAGTTCTTC	CASSQEIGYNEQFF
TRBV12-3/TRBV12-4	TRBJ1-5	few	NA	TGTGCCAGCAGCTTAACCCCTGGACAGCCCCAGCATTTT	CASSLTPGQPQHF
TRBV7-3	TRBJ2-7	NA	TRBD1	TGTGCCAGCAGCTTAATGGGGACAGAGGATTACGAGCAGTACTTC	CASSLMGTEDYEQYF
TRBV18	TRBJ2-1	NA	NA	TGTGCCAGCTCACCATTCGGGGGTTTCTACAATGAGCAGTTCTTC	CASSPFGGFYNEQFF
TRBV20-1	TRBJ2-5	NA	NA	TGCAGTGCTCCCCAGACTAGACAAGAGACCCAGTACTTC	CSAPQTRQETQYF
TRBV14	TRBJ2-5	few	NA	TGTGCCAGCAGCCAACGGCAGGGCGAGACCCAGTACTTC	CASSQRQGETQYF
TRBV12-3/TRBV12-4	TRBJ1-5	few	TRBD1	TGTGCCAGCAGTCTCGGGGACAGGCGGCTCGGGGAGCCCCAGCATTTT	CASSLGDRRLGEPQHF
TRBV6-1	TRBJ2-5	NA	NA	TGTGCCAGCAGTGAAGTTAACTCCCAAGAGACCCAGTACTTC	CASSEVNSQETQYF
TRBV9	TRBJ2-5	NA	NA	TGTGCCAGCAGCGTTACCGGGTGGCAAGAGACCCAGTACTTC	CASSVTGWQETQYF
TRBV30	TRBJ1-6	NA	TRBD1	TGTGCCTGGAGCAACAGGGGCCCGGATTCACCCCTCCACTTT	CAWSNRGPDSPLHF
TRBV4-2	TRBJ2-7	NA	TRBD2	TGTGCCAGCAGCCAGTCTAGCGGGGGCCACTACGAGCAGTACTTC	CASSQSSGGHYEQYF
TRBV14	TRBJ2-5	NA	NA	TGTGCCAGCAGCCACCTTGGAATTGCGGGGAAAGAGACCCAGTACTTC	CASSHLGIAGKETQYF
TRBV3-1	TRBJ2-3	few	NA	TGTACCAGCAGCCAATACCCCGGGGCAGATACGCAGTATTTT	CTSSQYPGADTQYF
TRBV12-3/TRBV12-4	TRBJ1-1	NA	NA	TGTGCCAGCAGTTACCTTAGGGGGTGGGCTTTCTTT	CASSYLRGWAFF
TRBV2	TRBJ2-5	few	NA	TGTGCCAGCAGTGAGAGCAGGGGTGGAGAGACCCAGTACTTC	CASSESRGGETQYF
TRBV20-1	TRBJ2-1	once	TRBD2	TGCAGTGCTAGAGGAGGGTCTAGCGGGAGCTCCTACAATGAGCAGTTCTTC	CSARGGSSGSSYNEQFF
TRBV5-5	TRBJ2-3	few	NA	TGTGCCAGCAGCTCGCGCGACCGGTGGGATACGCAGTATTTT	CASSSRDRWDTQYF
TRBV20-1	TRBJ2-3	NA	TRBD2	TGCAGTGCTAGATGGCTAGCGGGAAGAGATACGCAGTATTTT	CSARWLAGRDTQYF
TRBV11-2	TRBJ2-3	few	NA	TGTGCCAGCAGCTTAGATGGAATAGGTACGCAGTATTTT	CASSLDGIGTQYF
TRBV14	TRBJ2-1	NA	TRBD2	TGTGCCAGCAGCCAAGGAGGGTTAGCGGGAGAAGTAACCAAAAATGAGCAGTTCTTC	CASSQGGLAGEVTKNEQFF
TRBV24-1	TRBJ2-3	NA	TRBD2	TGTGCCACCAGTGATCGTCCTAGCGGGGGGTCTCCAGATACGCAGTATTTT	CATSDRPSGGSPDTQYF
TRBV20-1	TRBJ1-2	few	TRBD1	TGCAGTGCTCCTCTCACCAGGGGGCAGGTCTATGGCTACACCTTC	CSAPLTRGQVYGYTF
TRBV6-1	TRBJ2-5	NA	TRBD2	TGTGCCAGCAGCACCGGGACTAGCGGTCCAGAGACCCAGTACTTC	CASSTGTSGPETQYF
TRBV14	TRBJ2-1	many	NA	TGTGCCAGCAGCCAGAAAGGGGCCTCCTACAATGAGCAGTTCTTC	CASSQKGASYNEQFF
TRBV20-1	TRBJ2-1	NA	NA	TGCAGTGCGCCCTCGGGACTTCCATACAATGAGCAGTTCTTC	CSAPSGLPYNEQFF